This T cell receptor (beta chain) was identified during a study of spatial heterogeneity in lung cancer. Time point denoted: blood at routine non-recurrence follow-up after resection. Sequencing covered unsorted whole RNA taken from tumor, nontumor lung or frozen PBMC. Every cDNA TCR molecule received its own unique molecular identifier. Via MiXCR, TCRdb re-called the 5' RACE reads, giving one row per CDR3 protein. The sample contains some 110,000 distinct CDR3 sequences, roughly an eighth of which appear only once. Trimming shortened V by 5 bases and J by 7 bases, and 18 bases separated the two germline ends. This CDR3 has 14 amino acids. Germline-derived CDR1 and CDR2 are KGHSH and LQKENI. This clonotype was seen more than once but under ten times.

The material was PBMCs, obtained at follow-up. The sequence derives from a male donor with early-stage non-small cell lung cancer. This chain uses TRBV18 with TRBJ2-7; the D gene is possibly TRBD2 (5 bases). In nucleotides, the CDR3 is TGTGCCAGCTCATCAATTCGGGCAGGCGGGGAGCAGTACTTC. This encodes CASSSIRAGGEQYF.